These 13 T cell receptor beta chains came from one sample sequenced in a study of shared clonotypes between healthy human individuals. Libraries were prepared by immunoSEQ multiplex PCR; TCRdb keeps only in-frame clonotypes and omits some of them. The sample gives about 2.3 million clones, around 92% of which show up once; around 0.35% is in the top ten. Sequenced material: naive CD4+ T cells from PBMCs. As to subset: CD45RA+ positively selected. These receptors were collected from a man aged 18-30 years in good health. Some clones in this sample may be carry-over from other donors' samples.

J is TRBJ2-5 and V is TRBV5-4, with 8 positions matching TRBD1. Trimming cost V 0 bases and J 0 bases; bases outside gene matches: 7. Germline loops: CDR1 SGHNT, CDR2 YYREEE (reference sequence). CDR3 length: 17 amino acids. Here the CDR3 reads CASSLARGQANQETQYF. As DNA, the CDR3 is TGTGCCAGCAGCTTGGCCAGGGGACAGGCTAACCAAGAGACCCAGTACTTC.

The V call is TRBV2, the J call TRBJ2-6, with TRBD1 as a possible D gene (6 bases). Germline V gene lookup returns CDR1 SNHLY and CDR2 FYNNEI. The V end lost 7 bases, the J end lost 0 bases, and 7 bases lay between the germline ends. This CDR3 region has 14 residues. The CDR3 DNA sequence: TGTGCCAGCACGGACAGCTCTGGGGCCAACGTCCTGACTTTC. This gives the protein CASTDSSGANVLTF.

The genes are TRBV9 and TRBJ1-5; D remains ambiguous. Germline loops: CDR1 SGDLS, CDR2 YYNGEE. The CDR3 is made up of 14 amino acids. Trimming left V 3 bases short and J 9 bases short, with 16 bases between. The CDR3 sequence: CASSASDDLGPQHF. CDR3 nucleotides: TGTGCCAGCAGCGCATCTGACGACCTAGGGCCCCAGCATTTT.

This clone has just one count. The chain uses TRBV28 and TRBJ1-4; TRBD1 matches at 7 bases. The germline CDR1 and CDR2 sequences are MDHEN and SYDVKM. The CDR3 covers 15 residues. V trimming: 6 bases; J trimming: 5 bases; junction bases outside the gene matches: 9. In nucleotides, the CDR3 is TGTGCCAGCAGCCGCCCGGGACAGAGGAATGAAAAACTGTTTTTT. Its protein is CASSRPGQRNEKLFF. The variable domain in full, with the rest retrieved from reference TRBV28 and TRBJ1-4, is DVKVTQSSRYLVKRTGEKVFLECVQDMDHENMFWYRQDPGLGLRLIYFSYDVKMKEKGDIPEGYSVSREKKERFSLILESASTNQTSMYLCASSRPGQRNEKLFFGSGTQLSVL.

The genes are TRBV14 and TRBJ1-2; 10 nucleotides align to TRBD1. The CDR3 has 15 amino acids. Unmatched junction bases numbered 7, after V lost 0 bases and J lost 9 bases. Germline V CDR1 and CDR2: SGHDN, FVKESK. The CDR3 DNA is TGTGCCAGCAGCCAAGATCGCCGGGACAGGGGACGCTACACCTTC. This sequence encodes CASSQDRRDRGRYTF.

The chain links TRBV4-1 to TRBJ2-7; no reliable D call. V lost 3 bases to trimming and J lost 3 bases, with 12 bases between them. The germline gives CDR1 MGHRA, CDR2 YSYEKL. The CDR3 extends over 14 amino acids. The CDR3 protein is CASSQTLMIYEQYF. The CDR3 coding sequence is TGCGCCAGCAGCCAGACACTGATGATCTACGAGCAGTACTTC.

About this clone: The sample holds other DNA sequences that translate to the same CDR3. The V call is TRBV5-1, the J call TRBJ2-5; 14 positions match TRBD2. The ends lost 4 bases at V and 5 bases at J; junction bases unmatched: 7. The CDR3 totals 16 residues. CDR1 and CDR2 from the germline V gene are SGHRS and YFSETQ. The CDR3 nucleotides read TGCGCCAGCAGCCAGGGACTAGCGGGAGTGGGGGAGACCCAGTACTTC. It yields the protein CASSQGLAGVGETQYF.

V and J are TRBV9 and TRBJ2-3; either TRBD1 or TRBD2 may fit D (5 bases each). The V gene's germline CDR1 is SGDLS and CDR2 YYNGEE. The CDR3 covers 15 residues. Trimming shortened V by 3 bases and J by 4 bases, and 15 bases separated the two germline ends. CDR3 DNA: TGTGCCAGCAGCGCGGGACCTTGGGGCCCAGATACGCAGTATTTT. Its protein is CASSAGPWGPDTQYF.

The chain links TRBV7-9 to TRBJ1-1, with 9 bases fitting TRBD1. V lost 5 bases and J lost 1; bases outside the gene matches: 2. Germline V gene lookup returns CDR1 SEHNR and CDR2 FQNEAQ (reference sequence). This CDR3 spans 14 amino acids. CDR3 coding DNA: TGTGCCAGCAGCGAGGGACAGGGGAACACTGAAGCTTTCTTT. Translated, it gives CASSEGQGNTEAFF.

The V and J genes are TRBV27 and TRBJ1-1; possibly TRBD1 for D (6 bases). V dropped 4 bases and J dropped 2 bases, with 14 bases sitting between them. Germline-derived CDR1 and CDR2 are MNHEY and SMNVEV (reference sequence). This CDR3 region has 15 residues. In DNA form, the CDR3 reads TGTGCCAGCAGTTCTGTCGGGACAATCAACACTGAAGCTTTCTTT. Residues: CASSSVGTINTEAFF.

This chain uses TRBV7-6 with TRBJ2-1; 7 bases match TRBD1. This CDR3 region has 14 residues. V was pared by 2 bases and J by 5 bases, with 3 bases of the junction left unmatched. Germline-derived CDR1 and CDR2 are SGHVS and FNYEAQ. The CDR3, as DNA: TGTGCCAGCAGCTTAAGACAGGGTAACAATGAGCAGTTCTTC. This translates into CASSLRQGNNEQFF.

This clone has only one observation. This sequence joins TRBV11-2 and TRBJ1-2; 7 nucleotides agree with TRBD1. The germline gives CDR1 SGHAT, CDR2 FQNNGV. The CDR3 length is 13 residues. V shed 1 base, J shed 13 bases, and the junction held 9 bases outside the gene matches. The CDR3 loop reads CASSLVTRDRVTF. DNA for the CDR3: TGTGCCAGCAGCTTAGTGACCAGAGACAGGGTCACCTTC.

This clone was picked up one time. V is TRBV7-3 and J is TRBJ2-1; weak D call: TRBD1 (6 bases). Germline V lookup: CDR1 SGHTA, CDR2 FQGTGA. CDR3 length: 16 residues. V lost 5 bases and J lost 3, with 17 bases in between. The CDR3, as DNA: TGTGCCAGCAGCCCCCTCCGATCAGGGGACTACAATGAGCAGTTCTTC. This gives the protein CASSPLRSGDYNEQFF.